This TCR beta chain was sequenced for a study of blood T cell repertoires in COVID-19. Whole-study context: T cells, B-cell-depleted T cells, or PBMCs provided the cDNA or gDNA that served as material.

The CDR3 has 14 amino acids. Germline V gene lookup returns CDR1 MRHNA and CDR2 SNTAGT. Trimming removed 5 bases at V and 5 bases at J, with 10 bases between. Original processing methods: Using reference gene primer amplification, nucleated cell counts were estimated. Profiling relied on immunoSEQ multiplex PCR, and the TCRdb table lists in-frame clones only, not all of them. From that table come the V and J calls and clone size; the DNA was used to work out D and trimming. The sample has 400,000 or so clones, approximately 87% seen once. The chain recombines TRBV6-4 with TRBJ1-6, with D perhaps matching TRBD1 (6 bases). Sequencing was carried out using PBMCs or T cells enriched from blood (not recorded which). The receptor's source is a man aged 40-49 years in a cohort exposed to, infected with or recovered from COVID-19 (not recorded which). CDR3 in amino acids: CASSPGTHNSPLHF. The CDR3 bases are TGTGCCAGCAGTCCCGGGACACATAATTCACCCCTCCACTTT.